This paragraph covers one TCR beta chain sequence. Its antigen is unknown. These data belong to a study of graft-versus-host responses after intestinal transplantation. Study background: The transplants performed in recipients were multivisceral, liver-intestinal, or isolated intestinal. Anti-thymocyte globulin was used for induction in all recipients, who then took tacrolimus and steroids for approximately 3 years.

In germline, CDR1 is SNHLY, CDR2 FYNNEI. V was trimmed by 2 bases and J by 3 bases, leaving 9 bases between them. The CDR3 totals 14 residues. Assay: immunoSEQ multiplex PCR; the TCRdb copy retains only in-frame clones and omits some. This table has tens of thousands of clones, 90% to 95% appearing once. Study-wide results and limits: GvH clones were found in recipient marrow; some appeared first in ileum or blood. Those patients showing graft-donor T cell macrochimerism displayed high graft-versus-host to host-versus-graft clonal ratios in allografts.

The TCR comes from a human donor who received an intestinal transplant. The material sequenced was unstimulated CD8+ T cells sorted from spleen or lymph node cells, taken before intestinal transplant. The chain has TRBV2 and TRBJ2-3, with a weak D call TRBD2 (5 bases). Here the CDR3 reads CASSEQWRTDTQYF. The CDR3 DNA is TGTGCCAGCAGTGAACAGTGGAGGACAGATACGCAGTATTTT.